This T cell receptor beta chain stems from a study of OX40 agonist ivuxolimab in advanced cancers. In the study overall: At doses from 0.01 to 10 mg/kg, patients were given intravenous ivuxolimab every 2 weeks.

Repertoires were generated with immunoSEQ multiplex PCR, while TCRdb's copy carries only in-frame clones and drops some. The sample gives around 38,000 clones, 65% to 90% of which show up once; around 10% is in the top ten. Unmatched junction bases numbered 4, after V lost 4 bases and J lost 2 bases. Germline V CDR1 and CDR2: SGHRS, YFSETQ. The CDR3 is 14 residues long. This TCR was sampled from an adult with an advanced solid tumor such as melanoma, head and neck, liver or kidney cancer. The source was CD4+ or CD8+ T cells sorted from blood, collected in a trial of the OX40 agonist ivuxolimab. V usage is TRBV5-1 and J usage is TRBJ1-1; TRBD1 matches at 8 bases. The DNA of the CDR3 is TGCGCCAGCAGCGAGGGGACAGGTAACACTGAAGCTTTCTTT. It translates to CASSEGTGNTEAFF.